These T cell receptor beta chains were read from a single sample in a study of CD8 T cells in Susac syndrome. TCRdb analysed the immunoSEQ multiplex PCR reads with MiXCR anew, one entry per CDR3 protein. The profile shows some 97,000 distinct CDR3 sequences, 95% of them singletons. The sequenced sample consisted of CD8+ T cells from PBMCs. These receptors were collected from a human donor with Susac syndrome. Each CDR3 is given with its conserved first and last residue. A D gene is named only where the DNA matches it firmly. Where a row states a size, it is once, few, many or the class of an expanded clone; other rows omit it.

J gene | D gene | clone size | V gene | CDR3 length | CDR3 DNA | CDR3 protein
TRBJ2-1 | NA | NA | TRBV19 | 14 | TGTGCCAGTAGTTCTTTAGGGGGGGCCGATGAGCAGTTCTTC | CASSSLGGADEQFF
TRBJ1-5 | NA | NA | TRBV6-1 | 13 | TGTGCCAGCAGTGAAATCGGACATCAGCCCCAGCATTTT | CASSEIGHQPQHF
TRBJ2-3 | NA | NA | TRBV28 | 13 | TGTGCCAGCAGCTTAAGGGGCACAGATACGCAGTATTTT | CASSLRGTDTQYF
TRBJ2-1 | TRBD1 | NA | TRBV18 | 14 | TGTGCCAGCTCACCAAGGGACAGTTACAATGAGCAGTTCTTC | CASSPRDSYNEQFF
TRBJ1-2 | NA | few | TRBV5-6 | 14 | TGTGCCAGCAGCGTCGGGGGGGGGAACTATGGCTACACCTTC | CASSVGGGNYGYTF
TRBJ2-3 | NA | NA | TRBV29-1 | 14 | TGCAGCGTTGAGGCAGAAACGCGCACAGATACGCAGTATTTT | CSVEAETRTDTQYF
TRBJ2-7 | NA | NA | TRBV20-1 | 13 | TGCAGTGCTAGTGTCACAACCGGGGGCGAGCAGTACTTC | CSASVTTGGEQYF
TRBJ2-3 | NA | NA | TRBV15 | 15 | TGTGCCACCAGCAGAGATCGAGGGGCCCCAGATACGCAGTATTTT | CATSRDRGAPDTQYF
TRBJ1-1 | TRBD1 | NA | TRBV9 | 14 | TGTGCCAGCACCCCGACAGGGAGGAACACTGAAGCTTTCTTT | CASTPTGRNTEAFF
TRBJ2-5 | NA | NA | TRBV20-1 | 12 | TGCAGTGCTGGAGCCCCCCAAGAGACCCAGTACTTC | CSAGAPQETQYF
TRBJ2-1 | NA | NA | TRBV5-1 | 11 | TGCGCCAGCAGCCCCGATAAACTGAAGTTCTTC | CASSPDKLKFF
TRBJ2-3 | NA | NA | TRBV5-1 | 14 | TGCGCCAGCAGCCTGGGGACTTACACAGATACGCAGTATTTT | CASSLGTYTDTQYF
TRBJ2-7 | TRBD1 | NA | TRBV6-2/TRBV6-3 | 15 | TGTGCCAGCAGTCACAACAGGGGCCCCAATGGGGAGCAGTACTTC | CASSHNRGPNGEQYF
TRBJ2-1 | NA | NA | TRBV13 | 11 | TGTGCCAGCAGCTCCCAAAATGAGCAGTTCTTC | CASSSQNEQFF
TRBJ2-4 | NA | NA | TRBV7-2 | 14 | TGTGCCAGCAGCAACAGGGCTGGCAAAAACATTCAGTACTTC | CASSNRAGKNIQYF
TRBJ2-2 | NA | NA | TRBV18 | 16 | TGTGCCAGCTCACCACCTGGAGGGCAAAACACCGGGGAGCTGTTTTTT | CASSPPGGQNTGELFF
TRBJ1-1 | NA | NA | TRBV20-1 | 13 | TGCAGTGCCCGCCGGGCTCCGAACACTGAAGCTTTCTTT | CSARRAPNTEAFF
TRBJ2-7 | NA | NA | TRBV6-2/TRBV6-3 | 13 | TGTGCCAGCAGTTACAGGGATCCGGGGGAGCAGTACTTC | CASSYRDPGEQYF
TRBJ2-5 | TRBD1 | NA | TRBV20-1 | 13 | TGCAGTGCTACAACCACAGGGGTGGAGACCCAGTACTTC | CSATTTGVETQYF
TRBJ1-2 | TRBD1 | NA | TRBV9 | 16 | TGTGCCAGCAGCGTAGCAAAGGACAGGGGAGCCTATGGCTACACCTTC | CASSVAKDRGAYGYTF
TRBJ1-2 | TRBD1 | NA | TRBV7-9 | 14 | TGTGCCAGCAGCCCACCCGGGACAGGGGGAGGCTACACCTTC | CASSPPGTGGGYTF
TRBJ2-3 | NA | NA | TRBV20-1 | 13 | TGCAGTGCTCCGGGGGAGCTCACAGATACGCAGTATTTT | CSAPGELTDTQYF
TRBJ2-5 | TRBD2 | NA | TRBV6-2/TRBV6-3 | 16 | TGTGCCAGCAGTGGCGGACTAGCGGGGGGCAAGGAGACCCAGTACTTC | CASSGGLAGGKETQYF
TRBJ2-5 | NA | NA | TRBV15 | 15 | TGTGCCACCAGCAGAGATTACGGGAAGTGGGAGACCCAGTACTTC | CATSRDYGKWETQYF
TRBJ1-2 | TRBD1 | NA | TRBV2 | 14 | TGTGCCAGCAGGACGGGACAGGGACACTATGGCTACACCTTC | CASRTGQGHYGYTF
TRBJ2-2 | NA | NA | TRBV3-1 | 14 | TGTGCCAGCTCGCGGGGCCGAAACACCGGGGAGCTGTTTTTT | CASSRGRNTGELFF
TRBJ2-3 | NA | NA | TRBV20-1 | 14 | TGCAGTGCTATCCGGGACCCAGCAGCAGATACGCAGTATTTT | CSAIRDPAADTQYF